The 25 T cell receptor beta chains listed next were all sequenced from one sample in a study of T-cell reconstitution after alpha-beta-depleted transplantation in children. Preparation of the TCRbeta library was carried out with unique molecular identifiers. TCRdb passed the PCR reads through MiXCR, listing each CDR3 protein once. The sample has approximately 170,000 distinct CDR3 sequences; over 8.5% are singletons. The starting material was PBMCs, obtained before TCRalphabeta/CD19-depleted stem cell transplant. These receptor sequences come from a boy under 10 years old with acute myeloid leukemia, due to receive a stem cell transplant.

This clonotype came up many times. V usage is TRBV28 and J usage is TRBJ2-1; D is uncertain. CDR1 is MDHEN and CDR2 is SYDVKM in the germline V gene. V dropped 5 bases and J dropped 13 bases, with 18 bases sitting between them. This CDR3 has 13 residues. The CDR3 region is CASSAPVQAVQFF. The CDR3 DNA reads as TGTGCCAGCAGTGCCCCAGTCCAGGCCGTTCAGTTCTTC.

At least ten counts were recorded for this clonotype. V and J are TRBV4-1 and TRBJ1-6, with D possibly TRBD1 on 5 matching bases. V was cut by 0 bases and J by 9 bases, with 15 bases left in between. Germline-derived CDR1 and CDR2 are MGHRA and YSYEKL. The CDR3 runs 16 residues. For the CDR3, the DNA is TGCGCCAGCAGCCAAGATAAAGGCAGGGTCCTTTCACCCCTCCACTTT. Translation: CASSQDKGRVLSPLHF.

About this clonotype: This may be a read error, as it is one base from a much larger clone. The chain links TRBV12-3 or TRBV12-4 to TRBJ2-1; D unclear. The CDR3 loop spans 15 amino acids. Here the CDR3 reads CASSLRGEPYNEEFF. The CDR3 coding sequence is TGTGCCAGCAGTTTGCGCGGAGAACCTTACAATGAGGAGTTCTTC.

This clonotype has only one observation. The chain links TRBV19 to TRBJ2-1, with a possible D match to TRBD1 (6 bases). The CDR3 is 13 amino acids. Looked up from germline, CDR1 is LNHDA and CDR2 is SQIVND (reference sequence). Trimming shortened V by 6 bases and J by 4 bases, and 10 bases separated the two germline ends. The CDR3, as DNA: TGTGCCAGTAGGACCGGGACATACAATGAGCAGTTCTTC. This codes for CASRTGTYNEQFF.

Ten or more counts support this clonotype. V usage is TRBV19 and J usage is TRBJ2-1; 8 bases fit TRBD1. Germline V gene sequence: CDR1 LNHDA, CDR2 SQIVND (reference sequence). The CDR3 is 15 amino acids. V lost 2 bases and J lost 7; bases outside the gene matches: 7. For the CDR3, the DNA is TGTGCCAGTAGTATAATCAGGGGGCGCTTGAATGAGCAGTTCTTC. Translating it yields CASSIIRGRLNEQFF. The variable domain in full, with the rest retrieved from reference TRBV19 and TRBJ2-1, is DGGITQSPKYLFRKEGQNVTLSCEQNLNHDAMYWYRQDPGQGLRLIYYSQIVNDFQKGDIAEGYSVSREKKESFPLTVTSAQKNPTAFYLCASSIIRGRLNEQFFGPGTRLTVL.

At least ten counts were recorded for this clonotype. CDR3 amino acids: CASSGEGDLSGGPYEQYV. Here the CDR3 DNA reads TGTGCCAGCAGCGGCGAGGGGGACCTTAGCGGGGGACCCTACGAGCAGTACGTC. The V and J genes are TRBV9 and TRBJ2-7; 9 bases fit TRBD2. V shed 3 bases, J shed 2 bases, and the junction held 15 bases outside the gene matches. Germline CDR1 and CDR2: SGDLS and YYNGEE. This CDR3 has 18 amino acids.

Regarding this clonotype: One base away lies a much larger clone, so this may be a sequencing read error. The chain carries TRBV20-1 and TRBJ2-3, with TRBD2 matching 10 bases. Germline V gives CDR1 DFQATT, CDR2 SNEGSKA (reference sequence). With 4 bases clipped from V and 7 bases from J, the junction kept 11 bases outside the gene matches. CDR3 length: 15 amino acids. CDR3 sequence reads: CSAIRLAGAQNTQYF. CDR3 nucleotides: TGCAGTGCTATACGGCTAGCGGGGGCGCAAAATACGCAGTATTTT.

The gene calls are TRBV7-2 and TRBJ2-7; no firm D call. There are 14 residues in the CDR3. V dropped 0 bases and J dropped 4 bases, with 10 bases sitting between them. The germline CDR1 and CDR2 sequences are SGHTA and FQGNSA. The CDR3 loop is CASSLAVFGYEQYV. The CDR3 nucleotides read TGTGCCAGCAGCTTAGCCGTTTTCGGTTACGAGCAGTACGTC.

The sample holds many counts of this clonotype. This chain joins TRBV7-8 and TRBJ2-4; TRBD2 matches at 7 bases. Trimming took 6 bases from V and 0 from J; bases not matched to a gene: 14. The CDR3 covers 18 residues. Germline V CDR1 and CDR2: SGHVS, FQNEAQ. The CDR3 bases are TGTGCCAGCAGTTTGGACGGGAGGCCTAATACAGCCAAAAACATTCAGTACTTC. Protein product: CASSLDGRPNTAKNIQYF.

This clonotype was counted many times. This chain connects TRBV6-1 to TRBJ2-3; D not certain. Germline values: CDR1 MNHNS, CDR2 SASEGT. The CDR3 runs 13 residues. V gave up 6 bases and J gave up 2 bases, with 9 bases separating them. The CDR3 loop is CASSRLYTDTQYF. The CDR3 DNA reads TGTGCCAGCAGCAGACTTTACACAGATACGCAGTATTTT.

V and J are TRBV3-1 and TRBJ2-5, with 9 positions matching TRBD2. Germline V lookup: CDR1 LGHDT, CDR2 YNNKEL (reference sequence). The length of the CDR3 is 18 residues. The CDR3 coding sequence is TGTACCATCTGTTTAACACTAGCGGGCCTCCTACCTCAAGAGACCCAGTACTTC. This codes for CTICLTLAGLLPQETQYF.

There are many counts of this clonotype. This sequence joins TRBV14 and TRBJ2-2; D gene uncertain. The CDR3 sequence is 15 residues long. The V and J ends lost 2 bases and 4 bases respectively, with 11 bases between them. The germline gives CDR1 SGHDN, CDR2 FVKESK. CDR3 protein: CASSQLGISTGELFF. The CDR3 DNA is TGTGCCAGCAGCCAACTAGGAATATCCACCGGGGAGCTGTTTTTT.

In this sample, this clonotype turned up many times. The CDR3, as DNA: TGTGCCAGCAGCTTGAATTCCGGGGAGCAGTTCTTC. Translated, it gives CASSLNSGEQFF. This sequence joins TRBV5-4 and TRBJ2-1; D is ambiguous. Germline CDR1 and CDR2: SGHNT and YYREEE (reference sequence). Trimming shortened V by 1 base and J by 10 bases, and 9 bases separated the two germline ends. This CDR3 is 12 amino acids long.

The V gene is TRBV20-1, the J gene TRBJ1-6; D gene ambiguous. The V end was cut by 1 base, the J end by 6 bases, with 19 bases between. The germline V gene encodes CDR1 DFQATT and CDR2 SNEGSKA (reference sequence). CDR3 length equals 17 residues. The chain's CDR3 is CSARAFRSGDRNSPLHF. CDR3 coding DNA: TGCAGTGCTAGAGCTTTCCGATCCGGAGATCGTAATTCACCCCTCCACTTT.

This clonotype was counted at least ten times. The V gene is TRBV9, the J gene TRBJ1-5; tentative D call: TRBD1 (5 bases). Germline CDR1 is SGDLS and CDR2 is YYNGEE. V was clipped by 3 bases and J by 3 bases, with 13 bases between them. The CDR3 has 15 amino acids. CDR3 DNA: TGTGCCAGCAGCGCTAGGACATCCTACAATCAGCCCCAGCATTTT. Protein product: CASSARTSYNQPQHF.

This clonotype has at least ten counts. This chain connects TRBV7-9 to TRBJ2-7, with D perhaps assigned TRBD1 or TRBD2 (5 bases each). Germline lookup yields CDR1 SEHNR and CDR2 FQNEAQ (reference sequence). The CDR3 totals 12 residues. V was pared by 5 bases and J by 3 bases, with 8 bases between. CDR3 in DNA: TGTGCCAGCAGCGCAGGGAGCTACGAGCAGTACTTC. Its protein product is CASSAGSYEQYF.

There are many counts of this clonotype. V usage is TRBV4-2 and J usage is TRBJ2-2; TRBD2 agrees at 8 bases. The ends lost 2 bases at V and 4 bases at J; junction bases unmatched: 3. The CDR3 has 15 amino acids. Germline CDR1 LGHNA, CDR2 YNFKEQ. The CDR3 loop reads CASSQPGTSTGELFF. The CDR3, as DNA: TGTGCCAGCAGCCAACCCGGGACTAGCACCGGGGAGCTGTTTTTT.

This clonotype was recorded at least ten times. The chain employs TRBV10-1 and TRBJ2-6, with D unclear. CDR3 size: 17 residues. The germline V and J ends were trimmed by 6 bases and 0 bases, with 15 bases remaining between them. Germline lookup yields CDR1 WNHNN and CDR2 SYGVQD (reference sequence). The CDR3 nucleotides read TGCGCCAGCAGAACAGCTCAATTACTCTCTGGGGCCAACGTCCTGACTTTC. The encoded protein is CASRTAQLLSGANVLTF.

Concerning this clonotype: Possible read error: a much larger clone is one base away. The DNA of the CDR3 is TGCAGCGTTGAAGATAAAAGGGATACGCAGTCTTTT. It is translated as CSVEDKRDTQSF. The chain joins TRBV29-1 to TRBJ2-3, with no clear D. Germline CDR1 is SQVTM and CDR2 is ANQGSEA. The CDR3 has 12 residues.

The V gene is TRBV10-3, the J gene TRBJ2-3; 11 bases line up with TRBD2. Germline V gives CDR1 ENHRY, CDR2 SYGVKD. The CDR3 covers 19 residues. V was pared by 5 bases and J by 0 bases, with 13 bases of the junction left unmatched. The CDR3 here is CAISLPLLAGVLSTDTQYF. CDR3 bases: TGTGCCATCAGTTTACCTCTACTAGCGGGAGTTCTCAGCACAGATACGCAGTATTTT.

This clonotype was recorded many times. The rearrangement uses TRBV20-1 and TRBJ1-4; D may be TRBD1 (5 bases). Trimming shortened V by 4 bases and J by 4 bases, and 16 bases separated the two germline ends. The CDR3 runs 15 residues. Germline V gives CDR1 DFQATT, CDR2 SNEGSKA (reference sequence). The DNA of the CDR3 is TGCAGTGCTACCTCCTCGGGGGGAAGTAATGAAAAACTGTTTTTT. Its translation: CSATSSGGSNEKLFF.

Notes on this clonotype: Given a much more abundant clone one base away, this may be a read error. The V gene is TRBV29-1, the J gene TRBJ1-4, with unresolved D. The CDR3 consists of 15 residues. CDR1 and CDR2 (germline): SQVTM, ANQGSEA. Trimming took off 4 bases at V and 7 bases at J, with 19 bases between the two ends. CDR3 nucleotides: TGCAGCGTTGGGTTCGAGGCCACCTTATGTGAAAAACTGTTTTTT. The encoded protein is CSVGFEATLCEKLFF.

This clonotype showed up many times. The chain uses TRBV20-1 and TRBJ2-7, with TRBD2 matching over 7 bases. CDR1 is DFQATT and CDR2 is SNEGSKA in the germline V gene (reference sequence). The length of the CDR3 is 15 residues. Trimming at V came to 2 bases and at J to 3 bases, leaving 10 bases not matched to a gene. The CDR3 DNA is TGCAGTGCTAGACATCTCGGGGAGGGGAGCTACGAGCAGTACTTC. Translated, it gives CSARHLGEGSYEQYF.

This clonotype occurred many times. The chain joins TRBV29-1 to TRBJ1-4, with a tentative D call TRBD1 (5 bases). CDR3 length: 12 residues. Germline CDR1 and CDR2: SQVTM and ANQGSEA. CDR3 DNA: TGCAGTGGTGGCGAAGGGGCAGAAAAACTGTTTTTT. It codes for CSGGEGAEKLFF. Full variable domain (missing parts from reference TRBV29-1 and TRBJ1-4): SAVISQKPSRDICQRGTSLTIQCQVDSQVTMMFWYRQQPGQSLTLIATANQGSEATYESGFVIDKFPISRPNLTFSTLTVSNMSPEDSSIYLCSGGEGAEKLFFGSGTQLSVL.

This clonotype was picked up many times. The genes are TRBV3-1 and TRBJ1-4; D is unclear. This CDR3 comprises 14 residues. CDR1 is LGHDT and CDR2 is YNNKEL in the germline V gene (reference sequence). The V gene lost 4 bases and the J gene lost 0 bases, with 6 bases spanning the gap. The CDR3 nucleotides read TGTGCCAGCAGCCCCGTTGCAACTAATGAAAAACTGTTTTTT. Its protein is CASSPVATNEKLFF.